Below, 11 T cell receptor beta chains from the same sample are listed, as sequenced in a study of cytomegalovirus exposure and HLA in healthy donors. The PCR was carried out with 60 Vbeta primers and 13 Jbeta primers. Clones were sequenced by immunoSEQ multiplex PCR, and TCRdb holds only the in-frame ones, with some missing. The repertoire holds some 150,000 clones, with roughly 80% as singletons. Source material: PBMCs. Receptors were obtained from a man aged 35-49 years in good health and CMV-seronegative.

The chain uses TRBV9 and TRBJ2-3, with 8 bases aligning to TRBD2. J lost 0 bases, V lost 0 bases, and 6 bases had no gene match. CDR3 length: 17 residues. Germline-derived CDR1 and CDR2 are SGDLS and YYNGEE. The CDR3 loop is CASSVEGGGISTDTQYF. CDR3 bases: TGTGCCAGCAGCGTAGAGGGCGGGGGGATCAGCACAGATACGCAGTATTTT.

This rearrangement joins TRBV19 to TRBJ2-1, with TRBD1 matching 7 bases. This CDR3 spans 17 amino acids. CDR1 and CDR2 from the germline V gene are LNHDA and SQIVND (reference sequence). With 4 bases clipped from V and 0 bases from J, the junction kept 9 bases outside the gene matches. CDR3 residues: CASSKGQLKSSYNEQFF. The CDR3 DNA reads TGTGCCAGTAGTAAGGGACAGCTTAAGAGCTCCTACAATGAGCAGTTCTTC. Variable domain in full (rest from reference TRBV19 and TRBJ2-1): DGGITQSPKYLFRKEGQNVTLSCEQNLNHDAMYWYRQDPGQGLRLIYYSQIVNDFQKGDIAEGYSVSREKKESFPLTVTSAQKNPTAFYLCASSKGQLKSSYNEQFFGPGTRLTVL.

The genes are TRBV4-1 and TRBJ2-2; 8 bases map to TRBD1. The ends lost 4 bases at V and 2 bases at J; junction bases unmatched: 9. This CDR3 spans 17 amino acids. CDR1 is MGHRA and CDR2 is YSYEKL in the germline V gene. CDR3 sequence: CASSLALAGGNTGELFF. CDR3 DNA sequence: TGCGCCAGCAGCCTGGCGCTGGCAGGGGGCAACACCGGGGAGCTGTTTTTT.

In this sample, this clone turned up a few times. The rearrangement links TRBV5-6 to TRBJ2-1, with 12 bases identical to TRBD2. The V gene's germline CDR1 is SGHDT and CDR2 YYEEEE. J was trimmed by 4 bases and V by 0 bases; bases with no gene match: 8. The CDR3 length is 18 residues. The CDR3 bases are TGTGCCAGCAGCTTGGCCGAGCTACTAGCGGGGGGTTACAATGAGCAGTTCTTC. It specifies CASSLAELLAGGYNEQFF. Complete variable domain (other parts from reference TRBV5-6 and TRBJ2-1): DAGVTQSPTHLIKTRGQQVTLRCSPKSGHDTVSWYQQALGQGPQFIFQYYEEEERQRGNFPDRFSGHQFPNYSSELNVNALLLGDSALYLCASSLAELLAGGYNEQFFGPGTRLTVL.

This clone has only one observation. The gene calls are TRBV5-6 and TRBJ2-7, with a tentative D call TRBD1 (6 bases). CDR1 SGHDT and CDR2 YYEEEE come from the germline V gene. Trimming left V 4 bases short and J 5 bases short, with 16 bases between. CDR3 length: 14 residues. The CDR3 bases are TGTGCCAGCAGCCGGGCAGGGGTTCAGGACGAGCAGTACTTC. Translated: CASSRAGVQDEQYF.

The genes are TRBV9 and TRBJ1-4, with a weak D call TRBD1 (5 bases). Germline V gene sequence: CDR1 SGDLS, CDR2 YYNGEE. Deletions cut 2 bases from V and 8 bases from J, with 13 bases between. The CDR3 runs to 14 residues. DNA of the CDR3: TGTGCCAGCAGCGTGGGGCAGGGAGGAGAAAAACTGTTTTTT. Encoded protein: CASSVGQGGEKLFF.

Written as DNA, the CDR3 is TGTGCCAGCAGCGACAGGGGGAAAGGAACCGGGGAGCTGTTTTTT. This translates into CASSDRGKGTGELFF. The chain is built from TRBV9 and TRBJ2-2, with TRBD1 identical over 8 bases. V was clipped by 3 bases and J by 5 bases; unmatched bases: 6. The CDR3 extends over 15 amino acids. Looked up from germline, CDR1 is SGDLS and CDR2 is YYNGEE.

This sequence joins TRBV5-8 and TRBJ1-5, with a weak D call TRBD1 (5 bases). The CDR3 totals 15 residues. Trimming removed 0 bases from V and 0 bases from J, with 7 bases in between. Germline V gene data show CDR1 as SGHTS and CDR2 as YDEGEE. The CDR3 loop reads CASSLAGRSNQPQHF. The CDR3 DNA follows: TGTGCCAGCAGCTTGGCAGGGCGTAGCAATCAGCCCCAGCATTTT.

This clone has just a few counts. V gene TRBV6-5 combines with J gene TRBJ1-6; D not resolved. This CDR3 is built from 15 residues. The V gene's germline CDR1 is MNHEY and CDR2 SVGAGI. The V end lost 1 base, the J end lost 7 bases, and 11 bases lay between the germline ends. CDR3 loop: CASSYLDGGNSPLHF. The CDR3 nucleotides are TGTGCCAGCAGTTACTTAGACGGAGGGAATTCACCCCTCCACTTT.

The chain couples TRBV10-3 to TRBJ2-2, with TRBD1 matching 7 bases. The CDR3 covers 13 residues. Germline V gene data show CDR1 as ENHRY and CDR2 as SYGVKD. After removal of 9 bases from V and 6 bases from J, the junction contained 7 bases not matched to a gene. The CDR3 loop reads CAIGQVLAGELFF. For the CDR3, the DNA is TGTGCCATAGGACAGGTCTTGGCCGGGGAGCTGTTTTTT.

The chain joins TRBV2 to TRBJ1-5; TRBD1 aligns across 7 bases. The CDR3 consists of 15 residues. V lost 5 bases and J lost 1; bases outside the gene matches: 5. Germline lookup yields CDR1 SNHLY and CDR2 FYNNEI. The CDR3 coding sequence is TGTGCCAGCAGTACCGACAGGGCAAGCAATCAGCCCCAGCATTTT. This translates into CASSTDRASNQPQHF.